This T cell receptor (beta chain) was sequenced during a study of T-cell reconstitution after alpha-beta-depleted transplantation in children. TCRbeta library preparation incorporated unique molecular identifiers. From the PCR reads, TCRdb called clonotypes with MiXCR, one entry per CDR3 protein. The sample includes 400,000 to 500,000 distinct CDR3 sequences, about 11% seen only once; the top ten take 5% to 6.5%. This clonotype was counted at least ten times. This CDR3 is built from 15 residues. Unmatched junction bases numbered 0, after V lost 4 bases and J lost 1 base. Germline CDR1 is ENHRY and CDR2 is SYGVKD.

The clonotype originates from a human donor who donated a stem cell graft to a child with acute myeloid leukemia. Sequencing used PBMCs from the stem cell graft donor, obtained from the stem cell graft. The J gene is TRBJ2-5, the V gene TRBV10-3, with 13 bases lining up with TRBD2. This CDR3 reads CAISGLAGGQETQYF. DNA for the CDR3: TGTGCCATCAGTGGACTAGCGGGGGGCCAAGAGACCCAGTACTTC.